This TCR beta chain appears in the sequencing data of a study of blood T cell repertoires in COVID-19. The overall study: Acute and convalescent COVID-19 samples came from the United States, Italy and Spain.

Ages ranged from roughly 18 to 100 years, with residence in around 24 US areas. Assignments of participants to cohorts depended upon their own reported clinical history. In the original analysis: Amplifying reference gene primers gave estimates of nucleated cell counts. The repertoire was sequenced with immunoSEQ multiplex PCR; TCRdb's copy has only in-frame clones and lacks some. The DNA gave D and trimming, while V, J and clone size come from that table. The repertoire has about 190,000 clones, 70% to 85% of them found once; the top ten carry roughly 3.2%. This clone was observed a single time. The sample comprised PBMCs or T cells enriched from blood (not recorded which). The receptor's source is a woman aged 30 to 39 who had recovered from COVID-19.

CDR3 bases: TGTGCCAGCAGCCTCGACAGCTCTTCTGGAAACACCATATATTTT. It translates to CASSLDSSSGNTIYF. The chain combines TRBV11-3 with TRBJ1-3; a weak D match, TRBD1 (5 bases). The CDR3 has 15 amino acids. Between the trimmed V and J ends, which lost 5 bases and 1 base, there was a span of 12 bases. In germline, CDR1 is SGHNT, CDR2 YENEEA.